This is a list of T cell receptor beta chains from one sample in a study of shared clonotypes between healthy human individuals. Using immunoSEQ multiplex PCR, the repertoire was profiled, and TCRdb retains in-frame clones only, with some absent. The data show about 680,000 clones, approximately 73% seen once. The sequenced material came from memory CD4+ T cells sorted from blood. The receptors here all came from a woman in her 30s in good health. Both conserved end residues are part of each CDR3. D genes are given only for firm matches. Clone size is stated in some rows and not others, as once, few, many or a class when expanded.

D	J	size	V	CDR3	DNA
-	TRBJ1-5	-	TRBV6-1	CASSDGYLSGNQPQHF	TGTGCCAGCAGTGATGGGTACCTTTCGGGCAATCAGCCCCAGCATTTT
TRBD2	TRBJ2-7	-	TRBV19	CASSIRGGGLSYEQYF	TGTGCCAGTAGTATCCGCGGGGGGGGTCTCTCCTACGAGCAGTACTTC
TRBD2	TRBJ2-1	-	TRBV2	CASKRREVNEQFF	TGTGCCAGCAAGCGGCGGGAGGTAAATGAGCAGTTCTTC
TRBD1	TRBJ1-5	-	TRBV5-1	CASSLGDRGWDQPQHF	TGCGCCAGCAGCTTGGGCGACAGGGGATGGGATCAGCCCCAGCATTTT
TRBD1	TRBJ1-2	-	TRBV6-1	CASSGQGLKGYTF	TGTGCCAGCAGTGGACAGGGCTTGAAGGGCTACACCTTC
-	TRBJ2-3	-	TRBV4-1	CASSQDVSTDTQYF	TGCGCCAGCAGCCAAGATGTGAGCACAGATACGCAGTATTTT
-	TRBJ1-1	many	TRBV5-6	CASSRRMYTEAFF	TGTGCCAGCAGCCGCCGAATGTACACTGAAGCTTTCTTT
TRBD2	TRBJ2-3	few	TRBV28	CASSTSASTDTQYF	TGTGCCAGCAGTACTAGCGCCAGCACAGATACGCAGTATTTT
-	TRBJ2-7	-	TRBV6-4	CASSSVGLVLEQYF	TGTGCCAGCAGTTCGGTGGGCCTCGTCCTCGAGCAGTACTTC
-	TRBJ2-4	-	TRBV11-1	CASSLVLGGKNIQYF	TGTGCCAGCAGCTTAGTCTTGGGGGGTAAAAACATTCAGTACTTC
TRBD2	TRBJ2-1	-	TRBV5-1	CASSPGTSGGNEQFF	TGCGCCAGCAGCCCGGGGACTAGCGGTGGAAATGAGCAGTTCTTC
-	TRBJ2-1	-	TRBV10-1	CASSESRNEQFF	TGCGCCAGCAGTGAGTCTCGAAATGAGCAGTTCTTC
TRBD1	TRBJ2-5	-	TRBV7-6	CASSLRQGAQETQYF	TGTGCCAGCAGCTTAAGACAGGGGGCACAAGAGACCCAGTACTTC
-	TRBJ2-5	-	TRBV19	CASSLTGPETQYF	TGTGCCAGTAGTTTGACAGGCCCAGAGACCCAGTACTTC
-	TRBJ2-3	-	TRBV27	CASVSGWDTQYF	TGTGCCAGCGTTTCGGGTTGGGATACGCAGTATTTT
TRBD1	TRBJ2-1	-	TRBV5-6	CASSGTGFEQFF	TGTGCCAGCAGCGGGACAGGGTTCGAGCAGTTCTTC
-	TRBJ1-1	-	TRBV6-5	CASRPQANTEAFF	TGTGCCAGCAGACCTCAAGCGAACACTGAAGCTTTCTTT
TRBD2	TRBJ2-7	many	TRBV2	CASTERTSGGTQYF	TGTGCCAGCACCGAGCGGACTAGCGGGGGCACCCAGTACTTC
-	TRBJ2-5	once	TRBV7-8	CASSSIETQYF	TGTGCCAGCAGCTCGATAGAGACCCAGTACTTC
TRBD1	TRBJ1-1	few	TRBV11-2	CASSLTGGDTEAFF	TGTGCCAGCAGCTTGACAGGGGGCGACACTGAAGCTTTCTTT
-	TRBJ1-2	-	TRBV18	CASSPPLTGQANYGYTF	TGTGCCAGCTCACCACCGCTGACAGGACAAGCTAACTATGGCTACACCTTC
TRBD2	TRBJ2-2	-	TRBV10-3	CAISETAPGLAGGPPSQITGELFF	TGTGCCATCAGTGAGACCGCTCCGGGACTAGCGGGAGGACCACCAAGTCAAATAACCGGGGAGCTGTTTTTT
-	TRBJ1-3	once	TRBV15	CATSRVSDWYSGNTIYF	TGTGCCACCAGCAGAGTGTCGGATTGGTACTCTGGAAACACCATATATTTT
TRBD1	TRBJ2-1	-	TRBV11-1	CASSPGTGQSYNEQFF	TGTGCCAGCAGCCCGGGGACAGGGCAATCCTACAATGAGCAGTTCTTC
TRBD2	TRBJ2-7	-	TRBV4-1	CASSQGEAGLFDEQYF	TGCGCCAGCAGCCAAGGAGAAGCGGGGCTTTTCGACGAGCAGTACTTC
-	TRBJ1-1	-	TRBV16	CASSWGHRDTEAFF	TGTGCCAGCAGCTGGGGACACCGGGACACTGAAGCTTTCTTT
TRBD1	TRBJ2-7	-	TRBV29-1	CSVGVPGQGGSEQYF	TGCAGCGTTGGGGTACCGGGACAGGGAGGGTCCGAGCAGTACTTC
-	TRBJ1-3	-	TRBV28	CASRSAGAAGGNTIYF	TGTGCCAGCAGATCGGCAGGGGCGGCGGGGGGGAACACCATATATTTT
TRBD1	TRBJ2-5	-	TRBV5-1	CASSLVGTGREAQYF	TGCGCCAGCAGCTTGGTAGGGACAGGGCGTGAGGCCCAGTACTTC
-	TRBJ1-5	-	TRBV6-1	CASSERAPSNQPQHF	TGTGCCAGCAGTGAACGAGCCCCTAGCAATCAGCCCCAGCATTTT
TRBD1	TRBJ1-3	-	TRBV7-9	CASSLAFGTGMRPGNTIYF	TGTGCCAGCAGCTTAGCGTTTGGGACAGGGATGAGGCCTGGAAACACCATATATTTT
-	TRBJ1-2	-	TRBV28	CASSPLNYGYTF	TGTGCCAGCAGCCCCCTAAACTATGGCTACACCTTC